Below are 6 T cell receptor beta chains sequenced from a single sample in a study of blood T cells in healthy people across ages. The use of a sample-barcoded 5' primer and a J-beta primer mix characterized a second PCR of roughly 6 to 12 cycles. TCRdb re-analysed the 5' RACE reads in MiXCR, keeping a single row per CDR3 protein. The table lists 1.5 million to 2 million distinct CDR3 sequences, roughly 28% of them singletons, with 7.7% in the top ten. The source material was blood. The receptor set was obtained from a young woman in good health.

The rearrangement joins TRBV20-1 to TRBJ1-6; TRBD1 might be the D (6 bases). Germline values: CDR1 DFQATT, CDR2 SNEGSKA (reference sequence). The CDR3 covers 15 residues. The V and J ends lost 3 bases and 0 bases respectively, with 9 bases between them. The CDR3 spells CSASQGSSYNSPLHF. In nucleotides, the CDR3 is TGCAGTGCTAGCCAGGGGAGCTCCTATAATTCACCCCTCCACTTT.

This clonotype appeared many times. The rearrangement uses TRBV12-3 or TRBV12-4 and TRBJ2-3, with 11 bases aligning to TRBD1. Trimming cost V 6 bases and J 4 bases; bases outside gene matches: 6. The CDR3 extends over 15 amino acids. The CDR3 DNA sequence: TGTGCCAGCAGCTTGGGACAGGGGGGAGCAGATACGCAGTATTTT. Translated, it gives CASSLGQGGADTQYF.

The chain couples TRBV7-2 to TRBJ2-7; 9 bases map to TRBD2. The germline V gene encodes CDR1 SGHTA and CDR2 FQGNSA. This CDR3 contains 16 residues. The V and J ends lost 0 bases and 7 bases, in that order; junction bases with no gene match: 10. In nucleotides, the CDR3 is TGTGCCAGCAGCTTAGCGTCTAGCGGGACTAACAATGAGCAGTACTTC. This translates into CASSLASSGTNNEQYF.

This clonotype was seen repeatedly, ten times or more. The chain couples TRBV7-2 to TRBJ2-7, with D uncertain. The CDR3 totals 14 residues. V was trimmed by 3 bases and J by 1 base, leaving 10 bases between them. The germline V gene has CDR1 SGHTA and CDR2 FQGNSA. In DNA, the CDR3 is TGTGCCAGCAGCTTCAGGCGACGATCCTACGAGCAGTACTTC. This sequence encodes CASSFRRRSYEQYF.

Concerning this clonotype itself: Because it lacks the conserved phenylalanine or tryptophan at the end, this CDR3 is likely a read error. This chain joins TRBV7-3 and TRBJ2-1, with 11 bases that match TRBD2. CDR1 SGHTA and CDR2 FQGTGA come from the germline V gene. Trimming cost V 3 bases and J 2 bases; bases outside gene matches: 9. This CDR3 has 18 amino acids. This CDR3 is CASSFGASGGFTYNEQFC. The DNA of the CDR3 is TGTGCCAGCAGCTTCGGCGCTAGCGGGGGGTTTACCTACAATGAGCAGTTCTGC.

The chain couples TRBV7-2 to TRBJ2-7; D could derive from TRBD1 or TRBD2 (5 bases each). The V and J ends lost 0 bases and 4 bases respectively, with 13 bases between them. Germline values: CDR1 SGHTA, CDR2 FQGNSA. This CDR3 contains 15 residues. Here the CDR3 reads CASSLAPGLRYEQYF. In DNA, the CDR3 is TGTGCCAGCAGCTTAGCCCCGGGGCTGCGGTACGAGCAGTACTTC.